This T cell receptor (beta chain) appears in the sequencing data of a study of cytomegalovirus exposure and HLA in healthy donors. Vbeta (60) and Jbeta (13) primers were used in the PCR. Clones were read by immunoSEQ multiplex PCR, and TCRdb kept only the in-frame ones, dropping some. This table holds 150,000 to 200,000 clones, roughly 74% found once. Trimming removed 1 base from V and 2 bases from J; junction bases left unmatched: 0. Germline V CDR1 and CDR2: LGHNA, YNFKEQ. CDR3 length: 16 residues. The clonotype was recovered from a woman between 40 and 55 years old in good health and CMV-seropositive. Material: PBMCs. V is TRBV4-2 and J is TRBJ2-1, with 12 bases identical to TRBD2. CDR3 bases: TGTGCCAGCAGCCAAGCTAGCGGGAGGGCCTACAATGAGCAGTTCTTC. Residues: CASSQASGRAYNEQFF.